This T cell receptor beta chain stems from a study of cytomegalovirus exposure and HLA in healthy donors. The CDR3 consists of 18 residues. V shed 4 bases, J shed 5 bases, and the junction held 17 bases outside the gene matches. CDR1 and CDR2 from the germline V gene are MNHEY and SMNVEV (reference sequence). Remarks on this clone: What it binds is not known.

Study-level points and caveats: The authors confirmed in vitro that three CMV-associated chains were specific for CMV antigens. Cytomegalovirus-associated status was assigned to approximately 160 TCR beta chains.

The protocol was immunoSEQ multiplex PCR, while the TCRdb copy is restricted to in-frame clones and leaves out a portion. The repertoire consists of 200,000 or so clones, with roughly 80% occurring once and the leading ten covering approximately 7%. The material sequenced was PBMCs. The receptor's source is a man aged 18 to 29 in good health and CMV-seropositive. V usage is TRBV27 and J usage is TRBJ2-7; 10 bases map to TRBD1. CDR3 protein: CASSSHSRPGTGDHEQYF. The CDR3 DNA sequence: TGTGCCAGCAGTTCCCATAGCCGCCCGGGGACAGGGGACCACGAGCAGTACTTC.